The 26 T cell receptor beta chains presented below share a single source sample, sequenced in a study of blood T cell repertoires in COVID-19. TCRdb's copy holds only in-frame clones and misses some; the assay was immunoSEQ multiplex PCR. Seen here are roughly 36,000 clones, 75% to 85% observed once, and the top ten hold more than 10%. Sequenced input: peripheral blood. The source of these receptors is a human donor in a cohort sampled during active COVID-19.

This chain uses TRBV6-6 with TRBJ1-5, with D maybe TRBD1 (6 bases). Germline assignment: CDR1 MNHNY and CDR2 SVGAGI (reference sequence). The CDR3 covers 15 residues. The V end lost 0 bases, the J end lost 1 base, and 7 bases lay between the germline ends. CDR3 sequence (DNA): TGTGCCAGCAGTTACTCGGACAGAAGCAATCAGCCCCAGCATTTT. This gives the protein CASSYSDRSNQPQHF.

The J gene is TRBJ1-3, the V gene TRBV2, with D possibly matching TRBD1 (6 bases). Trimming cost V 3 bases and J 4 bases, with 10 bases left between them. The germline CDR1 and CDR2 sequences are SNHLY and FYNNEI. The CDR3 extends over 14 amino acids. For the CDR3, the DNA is TGTGCCAGCAGTGATGGGGGGGCGGGAAACACCATATATTTT. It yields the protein CASSDGGAGNTIYF.

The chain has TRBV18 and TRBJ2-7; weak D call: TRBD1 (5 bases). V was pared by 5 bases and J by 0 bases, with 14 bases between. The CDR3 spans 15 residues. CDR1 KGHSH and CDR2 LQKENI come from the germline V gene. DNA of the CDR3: TGTGCCAGCTCAAACTTGGGGCAGACCTCCTACGAGCAGTACTTC. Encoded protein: CASSNLGQTSYEQYF.

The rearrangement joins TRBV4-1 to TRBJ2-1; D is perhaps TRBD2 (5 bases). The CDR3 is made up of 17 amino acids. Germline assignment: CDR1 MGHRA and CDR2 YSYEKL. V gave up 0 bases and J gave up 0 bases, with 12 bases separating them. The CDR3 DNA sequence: TGCGCCAGCAGCCAAGAGGAGCGGCGTAGCTCCTACAATGAGCAGTTCTTC. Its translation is CASSQEERRSSYNEQFF.

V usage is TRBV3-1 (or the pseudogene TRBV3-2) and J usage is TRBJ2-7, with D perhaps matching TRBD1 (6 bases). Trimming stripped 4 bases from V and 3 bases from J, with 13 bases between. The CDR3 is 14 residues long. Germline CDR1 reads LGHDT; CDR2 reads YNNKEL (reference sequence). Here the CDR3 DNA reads TGTGCCAGCAGCCCTGGGCAGGGGTACTACGAGCAGTACTTC. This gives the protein CASSPGQGYYEQYF.

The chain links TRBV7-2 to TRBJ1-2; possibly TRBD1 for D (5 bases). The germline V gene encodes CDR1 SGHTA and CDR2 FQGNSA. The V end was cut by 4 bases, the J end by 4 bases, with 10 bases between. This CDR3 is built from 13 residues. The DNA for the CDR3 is TGTGCCAGCAGCTCACTCGGGGGCTATGGCTACACCTTC. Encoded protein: CASSSLGGYGYTF.

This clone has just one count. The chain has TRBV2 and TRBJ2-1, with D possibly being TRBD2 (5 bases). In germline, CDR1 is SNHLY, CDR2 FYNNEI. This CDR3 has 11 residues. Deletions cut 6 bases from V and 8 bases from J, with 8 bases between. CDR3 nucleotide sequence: TGTGCCAGCAGAGCGGTGGATGAGCAGTTCTTC. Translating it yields CASRAVDEQFF.

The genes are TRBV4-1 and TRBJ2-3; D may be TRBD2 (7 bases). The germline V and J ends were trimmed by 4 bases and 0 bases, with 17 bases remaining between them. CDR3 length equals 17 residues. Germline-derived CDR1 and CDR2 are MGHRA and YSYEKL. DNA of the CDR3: TGCGCCAGCAGCCGGGGGGGCAGCAGCACTAGCACAGATACGCAGTATTTT. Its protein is CASSRGGSSTSTDTQYF.

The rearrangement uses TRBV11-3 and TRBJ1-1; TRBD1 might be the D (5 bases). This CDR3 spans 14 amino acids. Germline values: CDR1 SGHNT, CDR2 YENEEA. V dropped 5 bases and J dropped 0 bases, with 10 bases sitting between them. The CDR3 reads CASSLGGVNTEAFF. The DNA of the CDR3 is TGTGCCAGCAGCCTTGGGGGGGTGAACACTGAAGCTTTCTTT.

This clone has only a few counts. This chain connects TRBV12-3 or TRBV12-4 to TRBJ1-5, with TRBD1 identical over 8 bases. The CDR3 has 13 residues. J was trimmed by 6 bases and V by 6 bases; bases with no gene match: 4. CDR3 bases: TGTGCCAGCAGCGACAGGGGCTCTCAGCCCCAGCATTTT. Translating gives CASSDRGSQPQHF.

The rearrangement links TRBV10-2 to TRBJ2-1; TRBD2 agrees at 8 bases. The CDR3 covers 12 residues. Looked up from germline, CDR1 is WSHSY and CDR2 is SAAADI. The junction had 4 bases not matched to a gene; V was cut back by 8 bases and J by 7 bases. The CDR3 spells CASRAGGNEQFF. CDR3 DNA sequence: TGCGCCAGCCGGGCGGGGGGTAATGAGCAGTTCTTC.

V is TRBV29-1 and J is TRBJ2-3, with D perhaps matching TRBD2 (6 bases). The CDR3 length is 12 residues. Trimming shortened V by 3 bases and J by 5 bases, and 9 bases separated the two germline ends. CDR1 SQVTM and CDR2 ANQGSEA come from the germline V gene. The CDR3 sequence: CSVEEGRDTQYF. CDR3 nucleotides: TGCAGCGTTGAGGAGGGTAGAGATACGCAGTATTTT.

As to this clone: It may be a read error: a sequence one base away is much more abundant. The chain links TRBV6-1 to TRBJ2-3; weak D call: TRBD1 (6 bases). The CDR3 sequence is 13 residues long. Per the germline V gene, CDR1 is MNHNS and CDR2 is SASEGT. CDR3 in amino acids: CASSEWDKDMQYF. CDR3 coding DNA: TGTGCCAGCAGTGAATGGGACAAAGATATGCAGTATTTT.

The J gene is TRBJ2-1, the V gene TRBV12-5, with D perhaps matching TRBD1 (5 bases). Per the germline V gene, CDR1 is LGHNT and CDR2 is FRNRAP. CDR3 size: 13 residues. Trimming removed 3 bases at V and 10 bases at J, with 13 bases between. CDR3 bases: TGTGCTAGTGGTTTAGGTCAGGGTCAAGAGCAGTTCTTC. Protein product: CASGLGQGQEQFF.

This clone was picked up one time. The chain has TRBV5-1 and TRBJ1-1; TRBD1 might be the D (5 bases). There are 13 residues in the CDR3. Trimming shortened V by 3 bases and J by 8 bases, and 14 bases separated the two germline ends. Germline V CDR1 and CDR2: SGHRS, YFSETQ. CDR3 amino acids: CASSWVVAGEAFF. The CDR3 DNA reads TGCGCCAGCAGCTGGGTAGTGGCAGGGGAAGCTTTCTTT.

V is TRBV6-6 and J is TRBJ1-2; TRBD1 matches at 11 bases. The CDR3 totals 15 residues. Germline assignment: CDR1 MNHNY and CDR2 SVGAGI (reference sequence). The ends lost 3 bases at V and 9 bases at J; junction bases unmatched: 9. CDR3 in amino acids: CASSYMDRGLESYTF. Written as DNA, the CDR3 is TGTGCCAGCAGTTATATGGACAGGGGGCTGGAAAGCTACACCTTC.

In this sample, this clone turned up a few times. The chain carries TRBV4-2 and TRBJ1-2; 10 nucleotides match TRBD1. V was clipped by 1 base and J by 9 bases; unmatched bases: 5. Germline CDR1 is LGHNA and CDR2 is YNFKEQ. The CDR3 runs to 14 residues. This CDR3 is CASSQGDRGISYTF. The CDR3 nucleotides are TGTGCCAGCAGCCAAGGGGACAGGGGAATAAGCTACACCTTC.

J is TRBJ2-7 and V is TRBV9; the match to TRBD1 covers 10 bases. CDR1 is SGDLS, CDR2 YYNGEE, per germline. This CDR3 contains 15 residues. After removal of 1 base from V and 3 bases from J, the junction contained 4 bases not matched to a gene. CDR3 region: CASSVRQGANYEQYF. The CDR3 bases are TGTGCCAGCAGCGTAAGACAGGGGGCCAACTACGAGCAGTACTTC. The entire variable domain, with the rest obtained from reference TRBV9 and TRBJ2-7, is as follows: DSGVTQTPKHLITATGQRVTLRCSPRSGDLSVYWYQQSLDQGLQFLIQYYNGEERAKGNILERFSAQQFPDLHSELNLSSLELGDSALYFCASSVRQGANYEQYFGPGTRLTVT.

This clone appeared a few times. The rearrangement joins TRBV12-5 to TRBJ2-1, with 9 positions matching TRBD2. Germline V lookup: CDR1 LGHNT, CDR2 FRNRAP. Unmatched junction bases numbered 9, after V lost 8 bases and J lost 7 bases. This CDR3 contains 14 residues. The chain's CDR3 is CASRGSGGWNEQFF. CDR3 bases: TGTGCTAGTCGCGGAAGCGGGGGGTGGAATGAGCAGTTCTTC.

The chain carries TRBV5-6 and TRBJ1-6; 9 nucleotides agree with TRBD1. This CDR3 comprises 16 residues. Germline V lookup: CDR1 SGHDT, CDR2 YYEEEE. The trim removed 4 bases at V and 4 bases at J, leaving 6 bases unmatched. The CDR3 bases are TGTGCCAGCAGCGTGACAGGGGGAGGGTATAATTCACCCCTCCACTTT. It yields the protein CASSVTGGGYNSPLHF.

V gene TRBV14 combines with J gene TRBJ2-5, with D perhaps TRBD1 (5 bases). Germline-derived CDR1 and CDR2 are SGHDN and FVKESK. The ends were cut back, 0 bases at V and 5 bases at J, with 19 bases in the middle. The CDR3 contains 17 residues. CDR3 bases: TGTGCCAGCAGCCAAGATCTAGGGGCAGGGTTTTCTGAGACCCAGTACTTC. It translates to CASSQDLGAGFSETQYF.

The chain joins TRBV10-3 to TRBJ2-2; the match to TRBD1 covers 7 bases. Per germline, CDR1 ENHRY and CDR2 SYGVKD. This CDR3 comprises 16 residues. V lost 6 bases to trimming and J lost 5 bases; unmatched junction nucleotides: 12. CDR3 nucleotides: TGTGCCATCAGAACAGGGGCGATCGGGGAAACCGGGGAGCTGTTTTTT. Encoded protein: CAIRTGAIGETGELFF.

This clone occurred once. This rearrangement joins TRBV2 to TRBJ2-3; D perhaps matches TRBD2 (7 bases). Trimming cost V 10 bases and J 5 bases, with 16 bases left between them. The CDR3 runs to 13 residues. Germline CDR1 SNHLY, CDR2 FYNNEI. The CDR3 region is CATMSGGIDTQYF. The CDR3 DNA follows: TGTGCCACCATGTCGGGGGGCATAGATACGCAGTATTTT.

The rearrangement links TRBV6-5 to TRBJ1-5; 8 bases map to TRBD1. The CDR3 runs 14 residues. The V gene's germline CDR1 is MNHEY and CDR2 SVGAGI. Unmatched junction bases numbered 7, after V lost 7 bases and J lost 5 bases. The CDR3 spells CASTGYRGDQPQHF. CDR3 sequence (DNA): TGTGCCAGCACCGGATACAGGGGGGATCAGCCCCAGCATTTT.

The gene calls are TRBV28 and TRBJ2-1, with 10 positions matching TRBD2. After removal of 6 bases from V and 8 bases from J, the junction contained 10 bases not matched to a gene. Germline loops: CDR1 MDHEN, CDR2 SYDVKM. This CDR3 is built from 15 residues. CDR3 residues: CASRAHGLAGDEQFF. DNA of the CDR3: TGTGCCAGCAGGGCACACGGGCTAGCGGGGGATGAGCAGTTCTTC.

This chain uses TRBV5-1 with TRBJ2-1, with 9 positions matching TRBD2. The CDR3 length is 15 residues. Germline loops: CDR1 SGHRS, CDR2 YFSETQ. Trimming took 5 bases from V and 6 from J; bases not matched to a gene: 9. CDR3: CASRPAGGSFNEQFF. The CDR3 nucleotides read TGCGCCAGCAGACCCGCGGGGGGGAGCTTCAATGAGCAGTTCTTC.